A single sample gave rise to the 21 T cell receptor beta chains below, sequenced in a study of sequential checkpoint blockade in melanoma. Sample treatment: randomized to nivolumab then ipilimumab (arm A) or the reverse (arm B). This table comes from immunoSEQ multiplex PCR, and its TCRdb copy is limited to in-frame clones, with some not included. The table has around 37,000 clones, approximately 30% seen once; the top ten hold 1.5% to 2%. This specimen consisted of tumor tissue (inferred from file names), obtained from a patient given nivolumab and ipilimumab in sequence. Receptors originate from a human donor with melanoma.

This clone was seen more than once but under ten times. DNA for the CDR3: TGCGCCAGCAGCCAGAAGTCGGGGAACTACGAGCAGTACTTC. Its protein product is CASSQKSGNYEQYF. This rearrangement joins TRBV4-1 to TRBJ2-7, with a weak D call TRBD2 (5 bases). CDR3 size: 14 residues. V was shortened by 3 bases and J by 3 bases, with 12 bases between the two germline ends. CDR1 and CDR2 (germline): MGHRA, YSYEKL.

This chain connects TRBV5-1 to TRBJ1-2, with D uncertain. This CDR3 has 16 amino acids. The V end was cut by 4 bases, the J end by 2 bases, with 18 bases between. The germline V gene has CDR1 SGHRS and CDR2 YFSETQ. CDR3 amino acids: CASSTWLRADNYGYTF. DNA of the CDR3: TGCGCCAGCAGCACCTGGCTCCGCGCCGACAACTATGGCTACACCTTC.

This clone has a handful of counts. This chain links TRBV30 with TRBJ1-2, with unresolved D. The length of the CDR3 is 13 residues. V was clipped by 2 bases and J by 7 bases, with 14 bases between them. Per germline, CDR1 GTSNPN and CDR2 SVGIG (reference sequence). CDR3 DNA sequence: TGTGCCTGGAGTCCGACCGGCGCCGGTGGCTACACCTTC. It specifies CAWSPTGAGGYTF.

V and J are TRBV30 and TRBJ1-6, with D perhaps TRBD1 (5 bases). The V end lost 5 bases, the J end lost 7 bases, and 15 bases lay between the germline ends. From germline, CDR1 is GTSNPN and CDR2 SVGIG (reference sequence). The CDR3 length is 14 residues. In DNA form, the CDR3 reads TGTGCCTGGTCAGGGAAACCAGTAAATTCACCCCTCCACTTT. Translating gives CAWSGKPVNSPLHF.

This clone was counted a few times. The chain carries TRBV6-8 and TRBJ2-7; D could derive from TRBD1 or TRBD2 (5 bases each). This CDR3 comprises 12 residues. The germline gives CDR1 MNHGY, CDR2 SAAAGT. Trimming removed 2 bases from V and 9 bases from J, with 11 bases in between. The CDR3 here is CASSYGRERQYF. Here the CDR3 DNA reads TGTGCCAGCAGTTACGGCAGGGAGAGGCAGTACTTC.

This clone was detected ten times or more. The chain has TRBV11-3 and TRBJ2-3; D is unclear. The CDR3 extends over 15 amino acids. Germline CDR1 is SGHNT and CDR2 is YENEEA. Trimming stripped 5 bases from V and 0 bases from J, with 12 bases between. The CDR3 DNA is TGTGCCAGCAGCCTGTACCTAAGTAGCACAGATACGCAGTATTTT. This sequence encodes CASSLYLSSTDTQYF.

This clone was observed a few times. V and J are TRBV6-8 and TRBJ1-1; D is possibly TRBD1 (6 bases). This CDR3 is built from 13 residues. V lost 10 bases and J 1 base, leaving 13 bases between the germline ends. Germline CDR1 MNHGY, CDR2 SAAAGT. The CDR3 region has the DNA TGTGCCATCCGCCGGACAGAGAACACTGAAGCTTTCTTT. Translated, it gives CAIRRTENTEAFF.

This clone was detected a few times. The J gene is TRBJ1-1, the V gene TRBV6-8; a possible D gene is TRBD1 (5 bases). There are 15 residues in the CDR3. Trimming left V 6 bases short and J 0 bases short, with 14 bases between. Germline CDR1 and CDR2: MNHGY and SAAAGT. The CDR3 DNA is TGTGCCAGCAGGGAAGGACAAATCATGAACACTGAAGCTTTCTTT. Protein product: CASREGQIMNTEAFF.

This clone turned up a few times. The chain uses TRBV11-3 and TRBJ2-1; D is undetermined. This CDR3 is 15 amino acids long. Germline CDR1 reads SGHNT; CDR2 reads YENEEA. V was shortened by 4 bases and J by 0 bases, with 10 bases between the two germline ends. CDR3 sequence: CASSSELSSYNEQFF. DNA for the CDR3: TGTGCCAGCAGCTCGGAGCTTAGCTCCTACAATGAGCAGTTCTTC.

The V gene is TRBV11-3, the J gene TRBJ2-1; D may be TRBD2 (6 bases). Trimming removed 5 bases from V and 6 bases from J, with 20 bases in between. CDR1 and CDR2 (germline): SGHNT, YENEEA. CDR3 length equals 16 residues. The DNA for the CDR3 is TGTGCCAGCAGCAGTCCGGGACTCCAAAGAGGCAATGAGCAGTTCTTC. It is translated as CASSSPGLQRGNEQFF.

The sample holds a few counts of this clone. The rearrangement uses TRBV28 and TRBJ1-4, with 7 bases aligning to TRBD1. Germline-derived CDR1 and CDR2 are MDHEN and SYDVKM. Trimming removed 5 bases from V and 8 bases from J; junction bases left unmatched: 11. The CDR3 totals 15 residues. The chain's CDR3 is CASSGTTGNREKLFF. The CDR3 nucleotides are TGTGCCAGCAGTGGGACGACAGGGAACCGGGAAAAACTGTTTTTT.

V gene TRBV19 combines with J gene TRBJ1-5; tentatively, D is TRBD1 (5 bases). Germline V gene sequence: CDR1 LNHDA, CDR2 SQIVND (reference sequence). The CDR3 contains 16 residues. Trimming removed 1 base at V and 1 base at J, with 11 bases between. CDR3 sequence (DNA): TGTGCCAGTAGTATAGGGAGGGGATCGAGCAATCAGCCCCAGCATTTT. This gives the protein CASSIGRGSSNQPQHF.

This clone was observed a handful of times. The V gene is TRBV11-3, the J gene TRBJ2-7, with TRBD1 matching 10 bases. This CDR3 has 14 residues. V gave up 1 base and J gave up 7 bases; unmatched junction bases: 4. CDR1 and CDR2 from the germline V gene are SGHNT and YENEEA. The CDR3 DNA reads TGTGCCAGCAGCTTAGGGACAGGGGGGAAGGAGCAGTACTTC. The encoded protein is CASSLGTGGKEQYF.

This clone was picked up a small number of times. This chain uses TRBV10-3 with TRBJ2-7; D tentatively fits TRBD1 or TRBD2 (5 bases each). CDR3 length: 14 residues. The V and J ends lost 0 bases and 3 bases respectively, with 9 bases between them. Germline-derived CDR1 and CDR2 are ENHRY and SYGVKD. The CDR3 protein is CAISESGAHYEQYF. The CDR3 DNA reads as TGTGCCATCAGTGAGTCCGGGGCCCACTACGAGCAGTACTTC.

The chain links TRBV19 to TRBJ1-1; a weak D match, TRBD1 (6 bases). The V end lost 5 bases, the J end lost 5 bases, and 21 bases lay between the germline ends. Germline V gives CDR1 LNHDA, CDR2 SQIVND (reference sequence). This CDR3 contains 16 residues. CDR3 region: CASSERPRGGRTEAFF. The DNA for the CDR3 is TGTGCCAGTAGTGAGCGGCCAAGGGGGGGTCGGACTGAAGCTTTCTTT.

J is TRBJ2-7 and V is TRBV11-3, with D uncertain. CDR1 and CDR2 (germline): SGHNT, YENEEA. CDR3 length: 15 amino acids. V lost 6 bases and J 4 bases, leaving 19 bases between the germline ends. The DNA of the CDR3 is TGTGCCAGCAGTATCGGAGCCACTCCCATATACGAGCAGTACTTC. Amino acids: CASSIGATPIYEQYF.

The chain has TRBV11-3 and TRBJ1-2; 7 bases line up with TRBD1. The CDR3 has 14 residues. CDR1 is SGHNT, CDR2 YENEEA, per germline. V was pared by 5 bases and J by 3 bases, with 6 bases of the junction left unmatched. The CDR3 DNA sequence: TGTGCCAGCAGCCGCACCACAGGGGACTATGGCTACACCTTC. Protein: CASSRTTGDYGYTF.

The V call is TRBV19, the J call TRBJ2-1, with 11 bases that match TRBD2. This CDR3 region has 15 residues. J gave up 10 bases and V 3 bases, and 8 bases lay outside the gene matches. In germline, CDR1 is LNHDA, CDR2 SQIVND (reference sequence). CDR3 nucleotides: TGTGCCAGTAGTATCGGGACTAGCGGTTACCTGGAGCAGTTCTTC. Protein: CASSIGTSGYLEQFF.

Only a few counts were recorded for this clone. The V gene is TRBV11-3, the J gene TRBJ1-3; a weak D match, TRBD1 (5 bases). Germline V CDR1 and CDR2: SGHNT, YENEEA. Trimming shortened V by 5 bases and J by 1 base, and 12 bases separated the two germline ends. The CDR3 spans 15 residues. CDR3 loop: CASSPQGPSGNTIYF. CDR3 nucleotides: TGTGCCAGCAGCCCCCAGGGACCTTCTGGAAACACCATATATTTT.

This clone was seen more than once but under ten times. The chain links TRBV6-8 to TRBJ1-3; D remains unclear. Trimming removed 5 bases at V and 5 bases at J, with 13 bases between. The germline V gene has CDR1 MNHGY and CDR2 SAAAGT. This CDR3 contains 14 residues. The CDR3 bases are TGTGCCAGCAGTGACCTCAGAAACCGAAACACCATATATTTT. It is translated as CASSDLRNRNTIYF.

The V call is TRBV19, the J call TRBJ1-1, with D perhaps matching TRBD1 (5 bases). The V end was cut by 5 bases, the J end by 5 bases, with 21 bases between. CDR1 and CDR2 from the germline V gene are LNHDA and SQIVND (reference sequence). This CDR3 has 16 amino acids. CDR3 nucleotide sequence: TGTGCCAGTAGTTCCCGGGGGGACCGCCTAGGAACTGAAGCTTTCTTT. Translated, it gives CASSSRGDRLGTEAFF.